These T cell receptor beta chains were read from a single sample in a study of blood T cell repertoires in COVID-19. The repertoire was sequenced with immunoSEQ multiplex PCR; TCRdb's copy has only in-frame clones and lacks some. This sample yields over 100,000 clones, of which roughly 92% are seen a single time; approximately 1.9% belongs to the top ten. The sequenced sample consisted of peripheral blood. Source of these receptors: a woman between 45 and 65 years old with COVID-19, enrolled during active disease. CDR3s include the opening cysteine and the closing phenylalanine or tryptophan. A D gene is named only where the DNA matches it firmly. Only some rows state a clone size, as once, few, many or a class for expanded clones.

D gene,V gene,J gene,clone size,CDR3 DNA,CDR3 protein
NA,TRBV19,TRBJ1-1,NA,TGTGCCAGTAGTCAGGGGCCAAAGGAGGTGAACACTGAAGCTTTCTTT,CASSQGPKEVNTEAFF
NA,TRBV7-9,TRBJ2-1,NA,TGTGCCAGCAGCTTAACCCCGGGCAATGAGCAGTTCTTC,CASSLTPGNEQFF
NA,TRBV6-5,TRBJ1-1,NA,TGTGCCAGCCTACCCCGGCGGGGTAGAAACACTGAAGCTTTCTTT,CASLPRRGRNTEAFF
TRBD1,TRBV29-1,TRBJ2-2,few,TGCAGCGCCCCCGGGGACAGCTACACCGGGGAGCTGTTTTTT,CSAPGDSYTGELFF
NA,TRBV28,TRBJ1-1,NA,TGTGCCAGCACTTCAACACGGCGGGCCTCAGACCGGACTGAAGCTTTCTTT,CASTSTRRASDRTEAFF
TRBD1,TRBV5-1,TRBJ1-2,NA,TGCGCCAGCAGAGACCAGGGGGCCCTCTATGGCTACACCTTC,CASRDQGALYGYTF
TRBD1,TRBV10-2,TRBJ1-2,once,TGCGCCAGCAGTGAAATGGCAGGGGGGTTCGTTGATGGCTACACCTTC,CASSEMAGGFVDGYTF
NA,TRBV6-6,TRBJ1-5,NA,TGTGCCAGTTGTTTCGCGGGTCAGCCCCAGCATTTT,CASCFAGQPQHF
NA,TRBV6-5,TRBJ1-1,NA,TGTGCCAGCAGGCCCTCTGAGGGTGAAGCTTTCTTT,CASRPSEGEAFF
NA,TRBV7-8,TRBJ2-1,few,TGTGCCAGCAGCTTAGACGCGTTCAGGGGTGATGAGCAGTTCTTC,CASSLDAFRGDEQFF
TRBD1,TRBV5-1,TRBJ1-3,NA,TGCGCCAGCAGCTCCACCGGGACAGCCACTTTCTCTGGAAACACCATATATTTT,CASSSTGTATFSGNTIYF
NA,TRBV11-3,TRBJ2-7,NA,TGTGCCAGCAGCTTAGATAGGCGGCAGACCTACGAGCAGTACTTC,CASSLDRRQTYEQYF
NA,TRBV24-1,TRBJ2-2,NA,TGTGCCACCAGTGACAACAGGGTCGGGGAGCTGTTTTTT,CATSDNRVGELFF
NA,TRBV4-1,TRBJ1-2,few,TGCGCCAGCAGCCAAGAGGGGAGTTATGGCTACACCTTC,CASSQEGSYGYTF
NA,TRBV19,TRBJ1-1,NA,TGTGCCAGTAGTATATCGGGAGACACTGAAGCTTTCTTT,CASSISGDTEAFF
NA,TRBV5-5,TRBJ1-3,NA,TGTGCCAGCAGTAAACTGGACAGCTCTGGAAACACCATATATTTT,CASSKLDSSGNTIYF
NA,TRBV14,TRBJ1-2,many,TGTGCCAGCAGCCAAGACCTTTTCTATGGCTACACCTTC,CASSQDLFYGYTF
NA,TRBV23-1,TRBJ1-2,NA,TGCGCCAGCAGTCAATCAGCCGCCGGCAGGGTGGATGGCTACACCTTC,CASSQSAAGRVDGYTF
NA,TRBV6-4,TRBJ1-2,NA,TGTGCCAGCAGTGTCTCAGGGGCCGGCGGCTATGGCTACACCTTC,CASSVSGAGGYGYTF
NA,TRBV19,TRBJ1-5,NA,TGTGCCAGTAGTTCCGCCCGACAGTCAAATCAGCCCCAGCATTTT,CASSSARQSNQPQHF
NA,TRBV7-9,TRBJ1-2,NA,TGTGCCAGCAGTCACGACACTAACTATGGCTACACCTTC,CASSHDTNYGYTF
NA,TRBV28,TRBJ1-2,NA,TGTGCCAGCAGTTTATGGGCGGGTCTTCGCTATGGCTACACCTTC,CASSLWAGLRYGYTF
NA,TRBV29-1,TRBJ1-1,NA,TGCAGCGTCTGGACAGCGAACACTGAAGCTTTCTTT,CSVWTANTEAFF
NA,TRBV7-8,TRBJ1-5,NA,TGTGCCAGCAGCTTAGGCAGGGTGTTGGGGCCTTCCAATCAGCCCCAGCATTTT,CASSLGRVLGPSNQPQHF
NA,TRBV15,TRBJ2-1,NA,TGTGCCACCAGCAGAGGGGTGGGGGCCCGCCAGCCCGGGGATGAGCAGTTCTTC,CATSRGVGARQPGDEQFF
TRBD1,TRBV19,TRBJ1-1,once,TGTGCCAGTAGTCCCTCCGGACAGGGAATTCAAAACACTGAAGCTTTCTTT,CASSPSGQGIQNTEAFF
TRBD1,TRBV11-2,TRBJ2-3,once,TGTGCCAGCAGCACCTCGGGACAGGGGCGGGGTACGCAGTATTTT,CASSTSGQGRGTQYF
NA,TRBV28,TRBJ1-1,once,TGTGCCAGCAGTCCTGGCCTCGGACAGCCTATGAACACTGAAGCTTTCTTT,CASSPGLGQPMNTEAFF
TRBD2,TRBV19,TRBJ2-5,NA,TGTGCCAGTAGTAGACTAGCGGGGGCCGGGCGGGCCCAGTACTTC,CASSRLAGAGRAQYF
TRBD1,TRBV25-1,TRBJ2-3,NA,TGTGCCAGCAGTGAACCCGACAGGGCTACCCAGGGTTTAGATACGCAGTATTTT,CASSEPDRATQGLDTQYF
NA,TRBV7-8,TRBJ1-4,NA,TGTGCCAGCAGCTTATACGGGGAAGGGAAAAAACTGTTTTTT,CASSLYGEGKKLFF
NA,TRBV7-6,TRBJ2-7,NA,TGTGCCAGCAGCTTAGAAAGGGGGGGCGCCTCCTACGAGCAGTACTTC,CASSLERGGASYEQYF
NA,TRBV13,TRBJ2-2,NA,TGTGCCAGCAGCTTAAGGAGATTCAGGGACGGGGAGCTGTTTTTT,CASSLRRFRDGELFF
NA,TRBV28,TRBJ1-6,NA,TGTGCCAGCATCCCGCGGGTCTATAATTCACCCCTCCACTTT,CASIPRVYNSPLHF
TRBD1,TRBV30,TRBJ1-5,NA,TGTGCCTGGAGTGTAGACCGGACAGGGGGTGCCAATCAGCCCCAGCATTTT,CAWSVDRTGGANQPQHF
NA,TRBV19,TRBJ1-2,NA,TGTGCCAGTAGTATTGGTGGAGACGGCTACACCTTC,CASSIGGDGYTF
NA,TRBV19,TRBJ1-2,NA,TGTGCCAGTACCGAAACAGGGCTTGGCTACACCTTC,CASTETGLGYTF
NA,TRBV4-1,TRBJ1-3,NA,TGCGCCAGCAGCCAAGTTCTCGGGTCGGTTGGAAACACCATATATTTT,CASSQVLGSVGNTIYF
TRBD1,TRBV11-2,TRBJ2-1,NA,TGTGCCAGCAGCTCCAAGTTGACAGGGCGCTCCTACAATGAGCAGTTCTTC,CASSSKLTGRSYNEQFF
NA,TRBV18,TRBJ2-3,NA,TGTGCCAGCTCACCACAACAAAATGACTGGGATACGCAGTATTTT,CASSPQQNDWDTQYF